The present T cell receptor (beta chain) was sequenced within a study of Graves' ophthalmopathy and Graves' hyperthyroidism. The TCR beta CDR3 regions underwent amplification from RNA transcripts. After a first-round RT-PCR with HTBI primers, a second-round multiplex PCR was run. TCRdb analysed the multiplex PCR reads with MiXCR anew, one entry per CDR3 protein. The top ten hold about 40% of the sample, which has about 740,000 distinct CDR3 sequences, approximately 40% seen once. Worth noting for this clonotype: Its antigen is still unknown.

CDR3 length: 12 residues. The germline V gene encodes CDR1 DFQATT and CDR2 SNEGSKA (reference sequence). General study findings and limits: Classification of ophthalmopathy versus stable hyperthyroidism by a 13-signature model yielded under 90% sensitivity and approximately 79% specificity.

Where ophthalmopathy was present, donors had moderate-to-severe activity, CAS ≥3, NOSPECS ≥4 and duration under 3 months. V is TRBV20-1 and J is TRBJ1-5; TRBD1 agrees at 8 bases. The receptor was derived from an adult man with Graves' ophthalmopathy. Material for sequencing was peripheral blood. The CDR3 reads CSAGQGQETQHF. The CDR3 DNA sequence: TGCAGCGCTGGACAGGGCCAAGAGACCCAGCATTTT.